This T cell receptor (beta chain) was captured by sequencing in a study of beta chain features in type 1 diabetes. Overall study: Healthy donors resembled patients in age, gender and cell yields.

The CDR3 is made up of 15 amino acids. The germline V gene has CDR1 SGHTA and CDR2 FQGNSA. The V end lost 1 base, the J end lost 0 bases, and 7 bases lay between the germline ends. This clone was detected only a few times. TCRB transcripts that were expressed got sequenced, as all of the isolated RNA had been reverse transcribed. The study sequenced naive, central memory and regulatory T cell samples to an average of roughly 3.8 million reads. Some clones are missing from TCRdb's copy, which holds only in-frame ones; the method was immunoSEQ multiplex PCR. The data contain under 500,000 clones, roughly 30% of them singletons.

This TCR was sampled from a man between 18 and 29 years old in good health. This rearrangement joins TRBV7-2 to TRBJ2-4, with D unclear. The sample comprised naive CD4+ T cells from blood. The CDR3 coding sequence is TGTGCCAGCAGCTTAGTCCTTCTAGCCAAAAACATTCAGTACTTC. As protein: CASSLVLLAKNIQYF.